These 5 T cell receptor beta chains were all obtained from the same sample, sequenced in a study of CD8 T cells in Susac syndrome. An amount of RNA that ranged from about 0.45 to 1 ug was reverse transcribed with random hexamers. TCRdb processed the immunoSEQ multiplex PCR reads anew with MiXCR; each CDR3 protein has one entry. This sample has approximately 68,000 distinct CDR3 sequences, with approximately 94% found just once. Sequencing used CD8+ T cells from PBMCs. Receptors were obtained from a human donor with multiple sclerosis.

V and J are TRBV4-2 and TRBJ2-7; a weak D match, TRBD1 (5 bases). Germline-derived CDR1 and CDR2 are LGHNA and YNFKEQ. There are 16 residues in the CDR3. The V end was cut by 4 bases, the J end by 4 bases, with 20 bases between. CDR3 protein: CASSPSGRVPIYEQYF. Here the CDR3 DNA reads TGTGCCAGCAGCCCTTCGGGCAGGGTACCAATTTACGAGCAGTACTTC.

The chain links TRBV19 to TRBJ1-5; 10 nucleotides agree with TRBD1. This CDR3 spans 14 amino acids. V lost 1 base, J lost 7 bases, and 1 base stayed unmatched. Germline V gives CDR1 LNHDA, CDR2 SQIVND (reference sequence). In DNA form, the CDR3 reads TGTGCCAGTAGTATAGGACAGGGGGCCCAGCCCCAGCATTTT. It specifies CASSIGQGAQPQHF.

The rearrangement links TRBV20-1 to TRBJ2-2; D gene ambiguous. The CDR3 runs 13 residues. Trimming cost V 2 bases and J 4 bases, with 8 bases left between them. Germline CDR1 DFQATT, CDR2 SNEGSKA (reference sequence). CDR3 nucleotide sequence: TGCAGTGCTAGAAGGGTCCTCACCGGGGAGCTGTTTTTT. Translated, it gives CSARRVLTGELFF.

The chain is built from TRBV7-9 and TRBJ2-7, with D tentatively TRBD2 (6 bases). V shed 3 bases and J shed 5 bases, with 14 bases lying between them. The V gene's germline CDR1 is SEHNR and CDR2 FQNEAQ (reference sequence). CDR3 length: 14 residues. CDR3 region: CASSFVGSTHEQYF. The CDR3 DNA reads as TGTGCCAGCAGCTTCGTCGGGAGTACCCACGAGCAGTACTTC.

The J gene is TRBJ2-7, the V gene TRBV30; D is perhaps TRBD1 or TRBD2 (5 bases each). The CDR3 covers 14 residues. CDR1 and CDR2 (germline): GTSNPN, SVGIG (reference sequence). V lost 2 bases, J lost 5 bases, and 16 bases lay in between. DNA for the CDR3: TGTGCCTGGAGTTTGGGGGTTGCGTTGGACGAGCAGTACTTC. Translation: CAWSLGVALDEQYF. The whole variable domain, filled in from reference TRBV30 and TRBJ2-7, reads SQTIHQWPATLVQPVGSPLSLECTVEGTSNPNLYWYRQAAGRGLQLLFYSVGIGQISSEVPQNLSASRPQDRQFILSSKKLLLSDSGFYLCAWSLGVALDEQYFGPGTRLTVT.